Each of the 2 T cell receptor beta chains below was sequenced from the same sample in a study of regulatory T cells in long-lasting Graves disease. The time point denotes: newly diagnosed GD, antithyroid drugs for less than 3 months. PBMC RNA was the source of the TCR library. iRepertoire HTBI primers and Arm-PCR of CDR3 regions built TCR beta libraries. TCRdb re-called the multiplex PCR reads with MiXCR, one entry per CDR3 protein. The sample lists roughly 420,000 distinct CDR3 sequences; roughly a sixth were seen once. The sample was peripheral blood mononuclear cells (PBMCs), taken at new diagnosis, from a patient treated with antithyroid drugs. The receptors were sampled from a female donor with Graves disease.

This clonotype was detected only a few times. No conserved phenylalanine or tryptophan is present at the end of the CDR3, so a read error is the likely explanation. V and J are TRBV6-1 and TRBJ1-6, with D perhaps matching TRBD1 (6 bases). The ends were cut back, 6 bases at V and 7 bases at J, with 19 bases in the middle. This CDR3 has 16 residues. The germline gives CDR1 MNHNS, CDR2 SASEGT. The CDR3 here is CASRRDQGQRNSPLHL. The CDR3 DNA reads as TGTGCCAGCAGGAGAGACCAAGGACAGAGGAATTCACCCCTCCACCTT.

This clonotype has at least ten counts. CDR3 bases: TGTGCCAGCAGCTTTGAGGGGTTCGGGGAGCTGTTTTTT. Translation: CASSFEGFGELFF. The V gene is TRBV11-3, the J gene TRBJ2-2; D assignment may be TRBD1 or TRBD2 (5 bases each). Trimming left V 3 bases short and J 7 bases short, with 9 bases between. The germline V gene has CDR1 SGHNT and CDR2 YENEEA. CDR3 length: 13 residues.